This T cell receptor (beta chain) originates from a study of T cells in Graves' hyperthyroidism and ophthalmopathy. As for the study in general: Peripheral blood was collected at initial diagnosis, before any treatment. Findings and limits, study-wide: The model foresaw ophthalmopathy a median roughly 6.5 months prior to onset.

Regions amplified from RNA transcripts were the TCR beta CDR3 regions. Initially, a first-round RT-PCR of the TCR CDR3 employed the HTBI primer set. TCRdb called the multiplex PCR reads again in MiXCR, with one record for every CDR3 protein. The repertoire holds nearly 600,000 distinct CDR3 sequences, with 11% to 15% as singletons. This clonotype was detected ten times or more. Its antigen is currently unknown. Germline loops: CDR1 SGHTA, CDR2 FQGNSA. Between the trimmed V and J ends, which lost 2 bases and 3 bases, there was a span of 14 bases. CDR3 size: 15 residues. Ophthalmopathy cases scored 3 or more on the Clinical Activity Score and 4 or more on NOSPECS grade, with duration below 3 months.

Sequences were obtained from blood. The V gene is TRBV7-2, the J gene TRBJ2-7; D gene uncertain. The sequence was obtained from a woman aged 18 to 35 with Graves' ophthalmopathy. CDR3 bases: TGTGCCAGCAGCTTAACACTGACGAACTTCTACGAGCAGTACTTC. Translated: CASSLTLTNFYEQYF.